This T cell receptor (beta chain) emerged from a study of cytomegalovirus exposure and HLA in healthy donors. Study conclusions and caveats: Cytomegalovirus association was listed for 150 or so TCR beta chains. Subsequent analysis revealed that first-cohort TCR clusters tended to co-occur in the 130 or so validation repertoires.

After removal of 6 bases from V and 0 bases from J, the junction contained 3 bases not matched to a gene. Germline-derived CDR1 and CDR2 are MNHEY and SMNVEV (reference sequence). CDR3 size: 15 residues. About this clone itself: Its antigen is not identified.

Some clones are missing from TCRdb's copy, which holds only in-frame ones; the method was immunoSEQ multiplex PCR. There are around 170,000 clones in the sample; around 90% occur only once, and under 3% lies in the top ten. Sequences were obtained from PBMCs. This receptor was obtained from a man aged 18 to 35 in good health and CMV-seronegative. The chain couples TRBV27 to TRBJ1-1, with 11 bases lining up with TRBD1. CDR3 amino acids: CASRGTGGMNTEAFF. For the CDR3, the DNA is TGTGCCAGCAGGGGGACAGGGGGAATGAACACTGAAGCTTTCTTT.